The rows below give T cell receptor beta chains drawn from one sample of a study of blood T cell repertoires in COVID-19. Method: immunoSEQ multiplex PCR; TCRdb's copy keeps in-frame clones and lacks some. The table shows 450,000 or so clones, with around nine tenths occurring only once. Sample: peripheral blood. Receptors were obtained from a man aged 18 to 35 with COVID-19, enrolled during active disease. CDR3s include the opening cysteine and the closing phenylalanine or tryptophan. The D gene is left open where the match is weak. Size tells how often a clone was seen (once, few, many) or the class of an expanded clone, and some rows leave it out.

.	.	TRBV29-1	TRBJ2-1	CSVVHKRVEGEQFF	TGCAGCGTTGTACACAAGCGGGTAGAGGGTGAGCAGTTCTTC
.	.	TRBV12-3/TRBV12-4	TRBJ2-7	CASRRGSYEQYF	TGTGCCAGCCGCAGGGGATCCTACGAGCAGTACTTC
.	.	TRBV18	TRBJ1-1	CASSPLSTGLNTEAFF	TGTGCCAGCTCACCACTTTCGACAGGACTGAACACTGAAGCTTTCTTT
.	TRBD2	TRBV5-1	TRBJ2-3	CASSSGGGATDTQYF	TGCGCCAGCAGCTCCGGCGGGGGGGCCACAGATACGCAGTATTTT
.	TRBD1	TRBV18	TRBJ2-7	CASSTGTGGPYEQYF	TGTGCCAGCTCAACCGGGACAGGGGGCCCCTACGAGCAGTACTTC
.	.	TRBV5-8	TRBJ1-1	CASSLWSQHTEAFF	TGTGCCAGCAGCTTGTGGAGTCAGCACACTGAAGCTTTCTTT
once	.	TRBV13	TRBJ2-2	CASSFGARGGNTGELFF	TGTGCCAGCAGCTTTGGGGCGAGAGGGGGGAACACCGGGGAGCTGTTTTTT
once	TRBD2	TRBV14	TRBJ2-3	CASSQVWGSGASTDTQYF	TGTGCCAGCAGCCAAGTTTGGGGGAGCGGGGCGAGCACAGATACGCAGTATTTT
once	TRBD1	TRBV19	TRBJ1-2	CASSWTGGAGGYTF	TGTGCCAGTAGTTGGACAGGGGGCGCTGGGGGCTACACCTTC
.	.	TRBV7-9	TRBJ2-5	CASSPSRWTPEETQYF	TGTGCCAGCAGCCCGTCAAGGTGGACTCCGGAAGAGACCCAGTACTTC
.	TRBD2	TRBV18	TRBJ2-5	CASSPIGGGQETQYF	TGTGCCAGCTCACCAATCGGGGGAGGGCAAGAGACCCAGTACTTC
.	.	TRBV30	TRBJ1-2	CAWSVQGFYGYTF	TGTGCCTGGAGTGTCCAGGGGTTCTATGGCTACACCTTC
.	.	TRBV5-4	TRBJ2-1	CASSLTAYNEQFF	TGTGCCAGCAGCTTAACTGCATACAATGAGCAGTTCTTC
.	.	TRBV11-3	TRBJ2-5	CASSFIQVQGTQYF	TGTGCCAGCAGCTTCATACAGGTCCAGGGGACCCAGTACTTC
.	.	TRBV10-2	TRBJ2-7	CASSEVAMRSYEQYF	TGCGCCAGCAGTGAGGTAGCGATGCGCTCCTACGAGCAGTACTTC
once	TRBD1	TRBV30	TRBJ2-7	CAWSSTGYGEQYF	TGTGCCTGGAGTTCGACAGGGTACGGCGAGCAGTACTTC
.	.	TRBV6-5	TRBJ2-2	CASRRDTGFTGELFF	TGTGCCAGCAGGAGAGACACAGGGTTCACCGGGGAGCTGTTTTTT
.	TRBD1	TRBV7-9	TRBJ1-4	CASSAPPGQGSEKLFF	TGTGCCAGCAGCGCCCCTCCGGGACAGGGGAGTGAAAAACTGTTTTTT
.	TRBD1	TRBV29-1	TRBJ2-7	CSVREQGEHEQYF	TGCAGCGTAAGAGAACAGGGGGAACACGAGCAGTACTTC
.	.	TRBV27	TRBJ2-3	CASSRQRTISTDTQYF	TGTGCCAGCAGTCGGCAGCGGACCATTAGCACAGATACGCAGTATTTT
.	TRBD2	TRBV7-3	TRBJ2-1	CASSPTSGATNEQFF	TGTGCCAGCAGCCCGACTAGCGGAGCTACGAATGAGCAGTTCTTC
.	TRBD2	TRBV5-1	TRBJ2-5	CASSLAGGASGDQETQYF	TGCGCCAGCAGCTTGGCAGGGGGGGCTAGCGGGGACCAAGAGACCCAGTACTTC
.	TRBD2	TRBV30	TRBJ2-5	CAWSVGLAGSETQYF	TGTGCCTGGAGTGTTGGACTAGCGGGTTCGGAGACCCAGTACTTC
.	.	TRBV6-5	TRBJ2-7	CASRRQSSYEQYF	TGTGCCAGCAGAAGACAGTCCTCCTACGAGCAGTACTTC
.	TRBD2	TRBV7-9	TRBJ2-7	CASSPAGLGYEQYF	TGTGCCAGCAGCCCAGCGGGACTGGGGTACGAGCAGTACTTC
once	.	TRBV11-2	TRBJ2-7	CASSFRETSSYEQYF	TGTGCCAGCAGCTTCCGGGAGACGAGCTCCTACGAGCAGTACTTC
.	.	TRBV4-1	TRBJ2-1	CASSQTRSSYNEQFF	TGCGCCAGCAGCCAAACGCGTAGCTCCTACAATGAGCAGTTCTTC
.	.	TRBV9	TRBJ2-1	CASSVARGEQFF	TGTGCCAGCAGCGTAGCCAGGGGTGAGCAGTTCTTC
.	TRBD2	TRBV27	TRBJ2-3	CASRLGSTSGGERTDTQYF	TGTGCCAGCAGACTAGGTTCGACTAGCGGGGGGGAACGCACAGATACGCAGTATTTT
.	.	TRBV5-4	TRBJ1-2	CASSLSGIYGYTF	TGTGCCAGCAGCTTGTCAGGGATCTATGGCTACACCTTC
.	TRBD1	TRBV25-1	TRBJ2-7	CASSGTATYEQYF	TGTGCCAGCAGCGGGACAGCCACCTACGAGCAGTACTTC
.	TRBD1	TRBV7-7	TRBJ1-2	CASSLLLRWAGGACGYTF	TGTGCTAGCAGCTTATTGTTACGATGGGCAGGGGGCGCGTGTGGCTACACCTTC
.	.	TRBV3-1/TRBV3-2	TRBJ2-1	CASSHRKNNEQFF	TGTGCCAGCAGCCACAGGAAGAACAATGAGCAGTTCTTC
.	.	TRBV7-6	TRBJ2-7	CASSLGTASYEQYF	TGTGCCAGCAGCTTAGGGACAGCCTCCTACGAGCAGTACTTC
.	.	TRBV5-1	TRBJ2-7	CASSQGTSYEQYF	TGCGCCAGCAGCCAAGGAACTAGCTACGAGCAGTACTTC
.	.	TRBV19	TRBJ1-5	CASSLRPSQPQHF	TGTGCCAGTAGTCTTCGCCCGAGTCAGCCCCAGCATTTT
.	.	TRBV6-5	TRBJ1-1	CASIRGGFVAEAFF	TGTGCCAGCATTAGGGGGGGGTTTGTAGCTGAAGCTTTCTTT
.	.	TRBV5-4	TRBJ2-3	CASSTGIYTDTQYF	TGTGCCAGCAGCACCGGGATTTATACAGATACGCAGTATTTT
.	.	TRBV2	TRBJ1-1	CASSDDTNTEAFF	TGTGCCAGCAGTGACGACACCAACACTGAAGCTTTCTTT
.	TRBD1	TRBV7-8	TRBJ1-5	CASSLERTGVPQPQHF	TGTGCCAGCAGCTTAGAGCGGACAGGGGTTCCTCAGCCCCAGCATTTT
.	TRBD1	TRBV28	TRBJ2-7	CASSLGGTGYEQYF	TGTGCCAGCAGTTTGGGTGGGACAGGCTACGAGCAGTACTTC
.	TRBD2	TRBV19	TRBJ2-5	CASSTGRTSGSAETQYF	TGTGCCAGTAGTACCGGAAGGACTAGCGGGAGTGCGGAGACCCAGTACTTC
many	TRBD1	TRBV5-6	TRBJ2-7	CASSSGQGAGEQYF	TGTGCCAGCAGCTCGGGACAGGGGGCAGGTGAGCAGTACTTC
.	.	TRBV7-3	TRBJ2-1	CASSLTGRGEQFF	TGTGCCAGCAGCTTAACTGGTCGAGGGGAGCAGTTCTTC
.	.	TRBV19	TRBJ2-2	CASSIQGQNTGELFF	TGTGCCAGTAGTATACAGGGGCAGAACACCGGGGAGCTGTTTTTT
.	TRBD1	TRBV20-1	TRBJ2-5	CSASQWDSPQETQYF	TGCAGTGCTAGTCAATGGGACAGCCCCCAAGAGACCCAGTACTTC
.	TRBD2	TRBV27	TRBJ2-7	CASSWRAGGFHEQYF	TGTGCCAGCAGTTGGAGGGCGGGAGGTTTCCACGAGCAGTACTTC
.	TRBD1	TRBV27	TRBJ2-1	CASSSRTGGVYEQFF	TGTGCCAGCAGTTCTAGGACAGGGGGTGTCTATGAGCAGTTCTTC
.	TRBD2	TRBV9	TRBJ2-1	CASSAYGTSGSRYEQFF	TGTGCCAGCAGTGCCTACGGGACTAGCGGGAGTAGGTATGAGCAGTTCTTC
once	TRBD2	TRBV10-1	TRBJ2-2	CASSGKRGSGGAIGELFF	TGCGCCAGCAGCGGAAAACGTGGTAGCGGGGGGGCGATCGGGGAGCTGTTTTTT
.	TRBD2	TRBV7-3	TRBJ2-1	CASSLYPPGLAGYNEQFF	TGTGCCAGCAGCTTGTACCCCCCGGGACTAGCGGGGTACAATGAGCAGTTCTTC
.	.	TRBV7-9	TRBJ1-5	CASSGVGSLDQPQHF	TGTGCCAGCAGCGGCGTCGGGTCGTTAGATCAGCCCCAGCATTTT
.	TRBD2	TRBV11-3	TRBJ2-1	CASSTRSGNPNEQFF	TGTGCCAGCAGCACAAGGAGCGGGAACCCCAATGAGCAGTTCTTC
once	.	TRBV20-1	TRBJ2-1	CSASPDPRFNEQFF	TGCAGTGCTAGTCCCGACCCCAGGTTCAATGAGCAGTTCTTC
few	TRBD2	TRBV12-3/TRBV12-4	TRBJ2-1	CASSEGLAPEQFF	TGTGCCAGCAGTGAGGGACTAGCCCCTGAGCAGTTCTTC
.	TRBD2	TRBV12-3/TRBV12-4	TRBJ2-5	CASSRGLVETQYF	TGTGCCAGCAGCCGCGGACTAGTAGAGACCCAGTACTTC
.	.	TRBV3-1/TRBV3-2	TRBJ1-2	CASSYPSGGTYGYTF	TGTGCCAGCAGCTACCCGAGCGGGGGTACCTATGGCTACACCTTC
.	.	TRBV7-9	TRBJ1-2	CASSFAGTGYGYTF	TGTGCCAGCAGCTTTGCGGGTACCGGCTATGGCTACACCTTC